The entry that follows covers one TCR beta chain sequence. As yet, its antigen is unknown. This entry belongs to a study of shared clonotypes between healthy human individuals. CDR1 is MNHEY, CDR2 SMNVEV, per germline (reference sequence). J lost 3 bases, V lost 6 bases, and 9 bases had no gene match. This CDR3 region has 16 residues. Regarding the study as a whole: Non-shared clonotypes had lower generation probabilities than those shared by all four donors. Rarefaction curves obtained for sorted subsets showed sequencing incomplete despite large depth.

Sorted-subset replicate PCR reactions were performed with approximately 180 ng DNA, corresponding to roughly 31,000 T cell genomes. Data came from immunoSEQ multiplex PCR; TCRdb stores just in-frame clones and leaves some out. The data show roughly 590,000 clones, with just under 97% seen just once and 0.095% to 0.12% held by the top ten. Naive-designated CD8 cells lacked CD45RO, were positively enriched for CCR7, and omitted terminally differentiated effector memory CD45RA+ cells. This clonotype originated in a woman younger than 45 in good health. J is TRBJ2-1 and V is TRBV27; 9 bases are shared with TRBD2. Material for sequencing was naive CD8+ T cells sorted from blood. The CDR3 DNA reads as TGTGCCAGCAGCGACTCGAGCGGGAGGTACTACAATGAGCAGTTCTTC. This gives the protein CASSDSSGRYYNEQFF.